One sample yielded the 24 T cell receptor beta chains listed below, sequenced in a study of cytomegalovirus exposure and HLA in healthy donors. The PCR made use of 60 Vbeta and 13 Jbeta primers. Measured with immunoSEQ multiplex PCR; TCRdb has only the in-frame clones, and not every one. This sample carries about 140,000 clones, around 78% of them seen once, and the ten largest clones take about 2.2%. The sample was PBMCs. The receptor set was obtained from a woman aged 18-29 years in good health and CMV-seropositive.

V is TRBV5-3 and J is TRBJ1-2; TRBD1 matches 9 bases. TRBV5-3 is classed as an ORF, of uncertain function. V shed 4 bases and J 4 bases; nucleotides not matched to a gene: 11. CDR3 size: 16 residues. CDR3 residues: CARSPDRGELRYGYTF. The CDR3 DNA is TGTGCCAGAAGCCCGGACAGGGGCGAACTCCGCTATGGCTACACCTTC.

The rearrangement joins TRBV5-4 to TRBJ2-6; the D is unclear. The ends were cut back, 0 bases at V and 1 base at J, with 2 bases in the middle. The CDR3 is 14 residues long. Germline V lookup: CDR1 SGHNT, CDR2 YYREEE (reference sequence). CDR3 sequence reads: CASSLVSGANVLTF. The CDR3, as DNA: TGTGCCAGCAGCTTGGTATCTGGGGCCAACGTCCTGACTTTC.

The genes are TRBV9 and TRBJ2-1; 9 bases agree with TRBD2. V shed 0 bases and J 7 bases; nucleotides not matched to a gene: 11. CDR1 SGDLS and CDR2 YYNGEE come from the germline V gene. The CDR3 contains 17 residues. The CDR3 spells CASSVGAASGAKNEQFF. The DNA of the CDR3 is TGTGCCAGCAGCGTAGGGGCGGCTAGCGGGGCAAAAAATGAGCAGTTCTTC.

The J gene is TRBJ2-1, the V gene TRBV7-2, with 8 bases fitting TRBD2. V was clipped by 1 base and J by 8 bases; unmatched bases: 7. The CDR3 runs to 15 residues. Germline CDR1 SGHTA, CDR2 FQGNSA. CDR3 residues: CASSLGTSRGDEQFF. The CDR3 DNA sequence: TGTGCCAGCAGCTTAGGGACTAGCCGTGGGGATGAGCAGTTCTTC.

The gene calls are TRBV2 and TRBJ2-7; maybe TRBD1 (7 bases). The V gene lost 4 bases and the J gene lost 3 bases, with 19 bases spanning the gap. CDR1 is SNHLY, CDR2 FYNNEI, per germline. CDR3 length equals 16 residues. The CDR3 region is CASSARGVGSVYEQYF. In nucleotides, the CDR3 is TGTGCCAGCAGTGCCAGGGGGGTGGGGTCAGTCTACGAGCAGTACTTC.

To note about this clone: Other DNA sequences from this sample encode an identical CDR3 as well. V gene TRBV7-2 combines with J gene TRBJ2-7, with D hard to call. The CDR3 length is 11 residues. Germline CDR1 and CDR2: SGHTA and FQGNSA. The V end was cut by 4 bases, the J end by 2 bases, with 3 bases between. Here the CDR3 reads CASSSTYEQYF. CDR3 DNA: TGTGCCAGCAGCTCTACCTACGAGCAGTACTTC.

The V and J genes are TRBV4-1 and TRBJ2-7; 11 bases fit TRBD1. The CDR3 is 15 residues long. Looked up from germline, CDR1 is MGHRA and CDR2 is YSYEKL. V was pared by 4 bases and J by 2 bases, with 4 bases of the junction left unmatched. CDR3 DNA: TGCGCCAGCAGCCGAGGGACAGGGGGTCCCTACGAGCAGTACTTC. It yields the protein CASSRGTGGPYEQYF.

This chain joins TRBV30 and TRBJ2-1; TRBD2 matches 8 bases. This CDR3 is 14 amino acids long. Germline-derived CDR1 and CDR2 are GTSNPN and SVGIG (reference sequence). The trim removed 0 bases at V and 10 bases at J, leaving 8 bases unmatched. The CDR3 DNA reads TGTGCCTGGAGTGTCCCCGGACTAGCTCGGGAGCAGTTCTTC. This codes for CAWSVPGLAREQFF. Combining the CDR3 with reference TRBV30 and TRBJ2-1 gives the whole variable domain SQTIHQWPATLVQPVGSPLSLECTVEGTSNPNLYWYRQAAGRGLQLLFYSVGIGQISSEVPQNLSASRPQDRQFILSSKKLLLSDSGFYLCAWSVPGLAREQFFGPGTRLTVL.

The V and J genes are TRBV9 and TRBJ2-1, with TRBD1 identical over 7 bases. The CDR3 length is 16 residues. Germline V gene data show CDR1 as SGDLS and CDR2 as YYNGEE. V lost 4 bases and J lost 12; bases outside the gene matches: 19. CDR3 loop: CASSYAGGSTPSPQFF. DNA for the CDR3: TGTGCCAGCAGCTACGCAGGGGGTTCTACTCCCAGCCCGCAGTTCTTC.

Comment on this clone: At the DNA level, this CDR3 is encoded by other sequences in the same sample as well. For the CDR3, the DNA is TGTGCCAGTAGTATAGGAACAGCCAACACTGAAGCTTTCTTT. Residues: CASSIGTANTEAFF. The chain links TRBV19 to TRBJ1-1; no clear D gene. V lost 1 base to trimming and J lost 2 bases, with 8 bases between them. This CDR3 contains 14 residues. Per germline, CDR1 LNHDA and CDR2 SQIVND (reference sequence). The full variable domain, with the rest looked up from reference TRBV19 and TRBJ1-1, is DGGITQSPKYLFRKEGQNVTLSCEQNLNHDAMYWYRQDPGQGLRLIYYSQIVNDFQKGDIAEGYSVSREKKESFPLTVTSAQKNPTAFYLCASSIGTANTEAFFGQGTRLTVV.

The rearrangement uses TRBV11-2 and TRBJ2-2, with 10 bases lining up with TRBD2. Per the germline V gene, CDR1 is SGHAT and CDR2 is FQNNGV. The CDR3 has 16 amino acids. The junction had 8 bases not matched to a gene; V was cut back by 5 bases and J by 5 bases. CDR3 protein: CASSQQRGGKTGELFF. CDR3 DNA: TGTGCCAGCAGCCAACAGCGGGGGGGGAAAACCGGGGAGCTGTTTTTT.

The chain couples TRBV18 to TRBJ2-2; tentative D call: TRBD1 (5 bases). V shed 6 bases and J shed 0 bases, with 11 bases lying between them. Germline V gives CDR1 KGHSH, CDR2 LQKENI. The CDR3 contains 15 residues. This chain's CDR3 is CASSPTAPNTGELFF. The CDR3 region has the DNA TGTGCCAGCTCTCCGACAGCACCGAACACCGGGGAGCTGTTTTTT.

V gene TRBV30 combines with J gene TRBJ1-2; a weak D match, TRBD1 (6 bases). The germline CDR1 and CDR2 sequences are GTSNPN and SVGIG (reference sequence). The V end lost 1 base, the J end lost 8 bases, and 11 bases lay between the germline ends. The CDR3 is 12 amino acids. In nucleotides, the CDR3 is TGTGCCTGGAGTGCAGGGGCCGGGGGCTACACCTTC. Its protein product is CAWSAGAGGYTF.

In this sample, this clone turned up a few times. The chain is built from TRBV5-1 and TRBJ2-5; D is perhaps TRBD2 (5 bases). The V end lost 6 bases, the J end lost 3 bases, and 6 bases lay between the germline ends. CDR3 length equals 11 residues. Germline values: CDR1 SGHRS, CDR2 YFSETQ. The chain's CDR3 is CASMREETQYF. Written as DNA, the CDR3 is TGCGCCAGCATGAGGGAAGAGACCCAGTACTTC.

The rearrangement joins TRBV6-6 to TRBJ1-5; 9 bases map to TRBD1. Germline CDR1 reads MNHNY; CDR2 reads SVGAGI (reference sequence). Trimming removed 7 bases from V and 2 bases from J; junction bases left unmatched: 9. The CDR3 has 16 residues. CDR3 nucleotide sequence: TGTGCCAGCACCAAATCACAGGGGGCGGGCAATCAGCCCCAGCATTTT. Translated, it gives CASTKSQGAGNQPQHF.

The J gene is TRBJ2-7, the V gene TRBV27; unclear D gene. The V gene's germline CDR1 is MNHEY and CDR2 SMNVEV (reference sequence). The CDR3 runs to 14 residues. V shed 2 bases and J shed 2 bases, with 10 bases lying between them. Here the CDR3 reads CASSLSRSAYEQYF. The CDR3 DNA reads TGTGCCAGCAGTTTAAGTAGGAGTGCCTACGAGCAGTACTTC.

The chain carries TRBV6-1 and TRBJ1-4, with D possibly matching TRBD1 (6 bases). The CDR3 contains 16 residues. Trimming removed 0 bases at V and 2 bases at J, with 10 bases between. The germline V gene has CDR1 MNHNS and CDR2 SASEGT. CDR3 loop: CASSEATGHTNEKLFF. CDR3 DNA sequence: TGTGCCAGCAGTGAAGCTACGGGACATACTAATGAAAAACTGTTTTTT.

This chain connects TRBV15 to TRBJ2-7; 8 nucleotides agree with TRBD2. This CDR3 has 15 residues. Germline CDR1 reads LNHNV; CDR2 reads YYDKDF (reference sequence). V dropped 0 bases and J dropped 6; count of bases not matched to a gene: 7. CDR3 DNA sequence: TGTGCCACCAGCAGAGAAGTGGTAGCGGGGACCGAGCAGTACTTC. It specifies CATSREVVAGTEQYF.

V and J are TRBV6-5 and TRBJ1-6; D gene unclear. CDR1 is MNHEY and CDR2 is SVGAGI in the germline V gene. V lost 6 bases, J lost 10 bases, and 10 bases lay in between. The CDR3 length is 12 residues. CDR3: CASSLRNSPLHF. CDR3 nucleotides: TGTGCCAGCAGCCTCAGAAACTCACCCCTCCACTTT.

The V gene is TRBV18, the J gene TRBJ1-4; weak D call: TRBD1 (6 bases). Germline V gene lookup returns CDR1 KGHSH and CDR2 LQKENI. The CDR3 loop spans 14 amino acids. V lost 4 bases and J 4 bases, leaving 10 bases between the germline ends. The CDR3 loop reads CASSLQGHNEKLFF. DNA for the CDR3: TGTGCCAGCTCACTTCAGGGGCATAATGAAAAACTGTTTTTT.

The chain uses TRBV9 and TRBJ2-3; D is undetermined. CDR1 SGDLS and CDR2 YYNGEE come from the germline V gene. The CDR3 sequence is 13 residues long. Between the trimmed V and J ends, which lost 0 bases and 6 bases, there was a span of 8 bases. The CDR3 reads CASSVGQTDTQYF. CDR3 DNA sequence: TGTGCCAGCAGCGTAGGGCAAACCGATACGCAGTATTTT. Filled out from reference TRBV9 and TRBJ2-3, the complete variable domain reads DSGVTQTPKHLITATGQRVTLRCSPRSGDLSVYWYQQSLDQGLQFLIQYYNGEERAKGNILERFSAQQFPDLHSELNLSSLELGDSALYFCASSVGQTDTQYFGPGTRLTVL.

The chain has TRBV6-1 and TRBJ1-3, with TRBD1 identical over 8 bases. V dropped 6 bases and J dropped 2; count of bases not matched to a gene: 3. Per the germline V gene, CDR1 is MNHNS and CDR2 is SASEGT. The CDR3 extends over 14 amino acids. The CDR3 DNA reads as TGTGCCAGCAGAGACAGGGGAGCTGGAAACACCATATATTTT. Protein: CASRDRGAGNTIYF.

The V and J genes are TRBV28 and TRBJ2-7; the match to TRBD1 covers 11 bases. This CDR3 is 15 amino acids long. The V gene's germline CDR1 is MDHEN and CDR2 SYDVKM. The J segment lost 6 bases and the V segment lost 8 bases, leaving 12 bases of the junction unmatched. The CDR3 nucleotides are TGTGCCAGCGGACGCCCCGGGACAGGGGGAAGCGAGCAGTACTTC. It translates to CASGRPGTGGSEQYF.

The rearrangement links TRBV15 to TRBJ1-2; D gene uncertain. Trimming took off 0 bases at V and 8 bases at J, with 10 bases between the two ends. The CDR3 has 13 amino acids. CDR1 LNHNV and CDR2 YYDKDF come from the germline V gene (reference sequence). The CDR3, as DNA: TGTGCCACCAGCAGAGATCCCCGGAGCGGCTACACCTTC. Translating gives CATSRDPRSGYTF.